Below, 10 T cell receptor beta chains from the same sample are listed, as sequenced in a study of identical twins. TCRdb re-derived calls from the 5' RACE reads in MiXCR, one entry per CDR3 protein. Of more than 1.5 million distinct CDR3 sequences in the sample, about 32% were seen once. Input material: cord blood. These receptors were collected from a newborn girl in good health.

CDR3 bases: TGCGCCAGCAGTGAGGGGCTAAGCTATGGCTACACCTTC. Encoded protein: CASSEGLSYGYTF. This chain uses TRBV5-1 with TRBJ1-2; the D gene is possibly TRBD1 (5 bases). The CDR3 is 13 residues long. CDR1 SGHRS and CDR2 YFSETQ come from the germline V gene. The ends were cut back, 5 bases at V and 4 bases at J, with 12 bases in the middle.

The V call is TRBV6-4, the J call TRBJ2-4, with TRBD2 matching 12 bases. J gave up 13 bases and V 2 bases, and 12 bases lay outside the gene matches. Germline-derived CDR1 and CDR2 are MRHNA and SNTAGT. The CDR3 has 16 residues. The CDR3 DNA reads TGTGCCAGCAGTGACCTAGCGGGAGGGCCAAAGGATGAGCAGTACTTC. Translating gives CASSDLAGGPKDEQYF.

The chain links TRBV12-3 or TRBV12-4 to TRBJ1-5; D is unclear. The CDR3 length is 13 residues. Trimming stripped 5 bases from V and 3 bases from J, with 8 bases between. The CDR3 DNA is TGTGCCAGCAGTCGGACTCCCAATCAGCCCCAGCATTTT. Translated: CASSRTPNQPQHF.

This clonotype was seen more than once but under ten times. The V gene is TRBV1, the J gene TRBJ1-5; the D segment call TRBD1 is taken from the table without a DNA check. TRBV1 is a pseudogene locus. The CDR3 runs to 17 residues. The CDR3 here is CTSSQELAGDSNQPQHF. Written as DNA, the CDR3 is TGCACCAGCAGCCAAGAGTTGGCAGGGGATAGCAATCAGCCCCAGCATTTT.

The chain links TRBV6-6 to TRBJ2-7; D might be TRBD1 (6 bases). The CDR3 is 15 amino acids. The V gene lost 6 bases and the J gene lost 5 bases, with 20 bases spanning the gap. The V gene's germline CDR1 is MNHNY and CDR2 SVGAGI (reference sequence). CDR3 amino acids: CASSSRSSEGDEQYF. The CDR3, as DNA: TGTGCCAGCAGCAGTCGGAGTAGCGAGGGGGACGAGCAGTACTTC.

The CDR3 sequence is CASSLGSLARPPYEQYF. As DNA, the CDR3 is TGTGCCAGCAGTTTAGGGAGTCTAGCCAGACCCCCCTACGAGCAGTACTTC. The chain carries TRBV12-3 or TRBV12-4 and TRBJ2-7; a weak D match, TRBD2 (5 bases). The CDR3 is made up of 17 amino acids. V was trimmed by 1 base and J by 2 bases, leaving 18 bases between them.

CDR3 protein: CASSGHGGPLGNEQYF. For the CDR3, the DNA is TGTGCCAGCAGTGGGCACGGGGGCCCCTTAGGCAATGAGCAGTACTTC. The chain uses TRBV25-1 and TRBJ2-7; D may be TRBD1 or TRBD2 (6 bases each). The length of the CDR3 is 16 residues. Deletions cut 4 bases from V and 7 bases from J, with 23 bases between. Germline values: CDR1 MGHDK, CDR2 SYGVNS.

This clonotype was found a few times. The V and J genes are TRBV3-1 and TRBJ2-7; 9 positions agree with TRBD1. J lost 1 base, V lost 2 bases, and 3 bases had no gene match. Germline values: CDR1 LGHDT, CDR2 YNNKEL (reference sequence). The CDR3 runs 15 residues. The chain's CDR3 is CASSQRDRDSYEQYF. The CDR3 coding sequence is TGTGCCAGCAGCCAAAGGGACAGGGATTCCTACGAGCAGTACTTC.

The chain couples TRBV20-1 to TRBJ2-7; 10 positions agree with TRBD2. The end of the DNA aligns better with TRBJ2-5, so the J call may be wrong. The CDR3 is 15 residues long. The V gene's germline CDR1 is DFQATT and CDR2 SNEGSKA (reference sequence). The CDR3 reads CSARSGASGSETQYF. The CDR3 bases are TGCAGTGCTAGATCTGGGGCTAGCGGGAGTGAGACCCAGTACTTC.

There are many counts of this clonotype. V and J are TRBV20-1 and TRBJ2-4; D might be TRBD2 (5 bases). The CDR3 has 14 residues. CDR1 DFQATT and CDR2 SNEGSKA come from the germline V gene (reference sequence). V was trimmed by 4 bases and J by 0 bases, leaving 10 bases between them. CDR3 sequence (DNA): TGCAGTGCTATCGGGATACTAGCCAAAAACATTCAGTACTTC. As protein: CSAIGILAKNIQYF.